A single sample is the source of the 11 T cell receptor beta chains below, sequenced in a study of control samples from healthy donors and cancer patients. Assay: immunoSEQ multiplex PCR; the TCRdb copy retains only in-frame clones and omits some. The sample records approximately 44,000 clones, just over 70% being singletons. The sequenced sample was formalin-fixed, paraffin-embedded tissue. All receptors come from a male donor with melanoma.

The J gene is TRBJ2-7, the V gene TRBV27; D is undetermined. Trimming pared 2 bases from V and 1 base from J, leaving 15 bases between. CDR1 MNHEY and CDR2 SMNVEV come from the germline V gene (reference sequence). The CDR3 runs 16 residues. The chain's CDR3 is CASSLRYVAASYEQYF. CDR3 nucleotide sequence: TGTGCCAGCAGTTTACGGTACGTGGCGGCTTCCTACGAGCAGTACTTC.

The rearrangement links TRBV5-4 to TRBJ2-7; 8 bases align to TRBD1. The CDR3 has 15 amino acids. The germline V gene encodes CDR1 SGHNT and CDR2 YYREEE (reference sequence). The V gene end was trimmed by 1 base and the J gene end by 2 bases; junction bases not matched to a gene: 5. The DNA of the CDR3 is TGTGCCAGCAGCTTGAGTCAGGGGGCTGCCTACGAGCAGTACTTC. It specifies CASSLSQGAAYEQYF.

The chain couples TRBV7-8 to TRBJ1-4; D not resolved. Germline V gene sequence: CDR1 SGHVS, CDR2 FQNEAQ. Trimming cost V 5 bases and J 0 bases, with 13 bases left between them. The CDR3 length is 16 residues. CDR3: CASSRRMSSTNEKLFF. DNA for the CDR3: TGTGCCAGCAGCCGACGTATGTCCTCAACTAATGAAAAACTGTTTTTT.

The chain couples TRBV9 to TRBJ2-1; 12 bases agree with TRBD2. Looked up from germline, CDR1 is SGDLS and CDR2 is YYNGEE. The CDR3 has 18 amino acids. J was trimmed by 6 bases and V by 0 bases; bases with no gene match: 10. The CDR3 sequence is CASSVAQLAGGPGNEQFF. CDR3 nucleotides: TGTGCCAGCAGCGTAGCGCAACTAGCGGGGGGACCGGGCAATGAGCAGTTCTTC.

This clone was recorded a few times. V usage is TRBV20-1 and J usage is TRBJ1-1, with unresolved D. CDR1 DFQATT and CDR2 SNEGSKA come from the germline V gene (reference sequence). CDR3 size: 11 residues. V was shortened by 3 bases and J by 8 bases, with 10 bases between the two germline ends. CDR3 DNA sequence: TGCAGTGCTAGTTCAGGAGCCGAAGCTTTCTTT. This translates into CSASSGAEAFF.

The chain carries TRBV24-1 and TRBJ2-4, with D perhaps assigned TRBD1 or TRBD2 (5 bases each). The CDR3 runs 16 residues. Trimming left V 4 bases short and J 5 bases short, with 17 bases between. Germline CDR1 is KGHDR and CDR2 is SFDVKD. This CDR3 reads CATSEGGQGKENIQYF. The CDR3 DNA follows: TGTGCCACCAGTGAAGGAGGTCAGGGAAAAGAAAACATTCAGTACTTC.

The chain employs TRBV7-8 and TRBJ1-1; D might be TRBD1 (5 bases). This CDR3 has 13 residues. Trimming shortened V by 7 bases and J by 7 bases, and 16 bases separated the two germline ends. Germline values: CDR1 SGHVS, CDR2 FQNEAQ. The CDR3: CASNYLGGGEAFF. The CDR3 DNA reads as TGTGCCAGCAACTATTTGGGGGGAGGTGAAGCTTTCTTT.

This clone turned up a few times. The chain combines TRBV5-1 with TRBJ2-1, with 10 nucleotides matching TRBD1. Per the germline V gene, CDR1 is SGHRS and CDR2 is YFSETQ. Unmatched junction bases numbered 1, after V lost 3 bases and J lost 1 base. This CDR3 region has 15 residues. The CDR3 is CASSWTGGSYNEQFF. CDR3 DNA: TGCGCCAGCAGCTGGACAGGGGGGTCCTACAATGAGCAGTTCTTC.

This clone has only one observation. The chain couples TRBV5-1 to TRBJ2-5; 10 bases line up with TRBD2. From germline, CDR1 is SGHRS and CDR2 YFSETQ. The J segment lost 0 bases and the V segment lost 8 bases, leaving 22 bases of the junction unmatched. The length of the CDR3 is 20 residues. In DNA, the CDR3 is TGCGCCAGGATGAAGGACAGGGTGTGTACTAGCGGGAAGTACCAAGAGACCCAGTACTTC. It specifies CARMKDRVCTSGKYQETQYF.

V usage is TRBV28 and J usage is TRBJ2-5; D not certain. Trimming took off 6 bases at V and 5 bases at J, with 7 bases between the two ends. CDR1 and CDR2 from the germline V gene are MDHEN and SYDVKM. The CDR3 totals 11 residues. The CDR3 DNA follows: TGTGCCAGCAGGGCTCGTGAGACCCAGTACTTC. Translated: CASRARETQYF.

This clone was seen a few times. V and J are TRBV3-1 (or the pseudogene TRBV3-2) and TRBJ1-1, with TRBD1 as a possible D gene (6 bases). From germline, CDR1 is LGHDT and CDR2 YNNKEL (reference sequence). This CDR3 is 15 amino acids long. V was clipped by 7 bases and J by 5 bases, with 20 bases between them. The CDR3 spells CASTPTGGASTEAFF. CDR3 nucleotide sequence: TGTGCCAGCACCCCCACGGGGGGCGCGAGTACTGAAGCTTTCTTT.